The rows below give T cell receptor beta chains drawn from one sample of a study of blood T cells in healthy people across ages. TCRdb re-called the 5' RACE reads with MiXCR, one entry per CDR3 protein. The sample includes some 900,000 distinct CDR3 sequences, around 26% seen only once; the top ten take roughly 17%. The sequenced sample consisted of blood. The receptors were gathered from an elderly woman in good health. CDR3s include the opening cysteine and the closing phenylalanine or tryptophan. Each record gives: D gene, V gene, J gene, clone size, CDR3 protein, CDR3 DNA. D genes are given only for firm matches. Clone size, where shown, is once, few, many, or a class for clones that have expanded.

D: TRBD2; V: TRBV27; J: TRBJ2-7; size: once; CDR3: CASSPAGDQGSYEQYF; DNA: TGTGCCAGCAGCCCGGCGGGGGACCAAGGTTCCTACGAGCAGTACTTC
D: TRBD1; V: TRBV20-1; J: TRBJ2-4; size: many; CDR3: CSANGQGSAWGIQYF; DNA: TGCAGTGCTAACGGACAGGGCAGCGCATGGGGCATTCAGTACTTC
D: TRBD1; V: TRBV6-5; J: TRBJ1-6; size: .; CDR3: CASSWDRSSYNSPLHF; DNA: TGTGCCAGCAGTTGGGACAGGAGCTCCTATAATTCACCCCTCCACTTT
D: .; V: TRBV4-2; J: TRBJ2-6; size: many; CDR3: CASSQDRLSGANVLTF; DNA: TGTGCCAGCAGCCAAGACAGACTCTCTGGGGCCAACGTCCTGACTTTC
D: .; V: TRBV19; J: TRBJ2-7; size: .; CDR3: CASQRQFSSYEQYF; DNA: TGTGCCAGTCAAAGACAGTTCAGCTCCTACGAGCAGTACTTC
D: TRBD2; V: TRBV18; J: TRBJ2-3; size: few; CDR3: CASSPPGSGGIRNTQYF; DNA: TGTGCCAGCTCACCACCGGGTAGCGGGGGGATTCGGAATACGCAGTATTTT
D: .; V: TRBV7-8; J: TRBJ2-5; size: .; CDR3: CASSPVRAGPRRETQYF; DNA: TGTGCCAGCAGCCCGGTCAGGGCAGGGCCTCGTCGAGAGACCCAGTACTTC
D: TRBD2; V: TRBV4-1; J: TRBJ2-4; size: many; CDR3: CASSQESGAGNIQYF; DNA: TGCGCCAGCAGCCAAGAGAGCGGGGCCGGGAACATTCAGTACTTC
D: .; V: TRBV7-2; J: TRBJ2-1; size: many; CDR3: CASSLGFGGNEQFF; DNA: TGTGCCAGCAGCTTAGGGTTCGGGGGTAACGAGCAGTTCTTC
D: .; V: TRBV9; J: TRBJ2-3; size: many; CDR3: CASSVDPSTDTQYF; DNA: TGTGCCAGCAGCGTAGATCCCAGCACAGATACGCAGTATTTT
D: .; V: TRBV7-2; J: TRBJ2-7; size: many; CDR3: CASSFSSYEQYF; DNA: TGTGCCAGCAGCTTTTCCAGTTACGAGCAGTACTTC
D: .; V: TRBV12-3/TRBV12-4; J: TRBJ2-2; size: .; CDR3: CASSLHTGHTGELFF; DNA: TGTGCCAGCAGTTTACATACAGGGCATACCGGGGAGCTGTTTTTT
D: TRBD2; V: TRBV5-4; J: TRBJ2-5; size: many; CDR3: CASSRTSGGASYETQYF; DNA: TGTGCCAGCAGCCGGACTAGCGGGGGGGCCTCTTATGAGACCCAGTACTTC
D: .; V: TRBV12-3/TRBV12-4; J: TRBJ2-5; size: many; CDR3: CASSLVSPGQRGETQYF; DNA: TGTGCCAGCAGTTTAGTTTCCCCGGGACAACGGGGGGAGACCCAGTACTTC
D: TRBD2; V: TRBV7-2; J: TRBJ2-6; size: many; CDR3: CASSLAGTSGGANVLTF; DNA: TGTGCCAGCAGCTTAGCTGGGACTAGCGGTGGGGCCAACGTCCTGACTTTC
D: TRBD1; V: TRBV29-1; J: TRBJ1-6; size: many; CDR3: CSVRQGLNSPLHF; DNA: TGCAGCGTTAGACAGGGTCTTAATTCACCCCTCCACTTT
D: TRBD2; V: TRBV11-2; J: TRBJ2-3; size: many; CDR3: CASSFRSRGGLDTQYF; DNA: TGTGCCAGCAGCTTCCGGTCGCGGGGGGGTTTAGATACGCAGTATTTT
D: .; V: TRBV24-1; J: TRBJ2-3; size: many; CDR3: CATSDFLDTQYF; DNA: TGTGCCACCAGTGATTTCTTAGATACGCAGTATTTT
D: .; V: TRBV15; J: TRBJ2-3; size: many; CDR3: CATSRDQGPDTQYF; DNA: TGTGCCACCAGCAGAGATCAGGGTCCAGATACGCAGTATTTT
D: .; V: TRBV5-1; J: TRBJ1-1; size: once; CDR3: CASSHDGGTEAFF; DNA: TGCGCCAGCAGCCACGACGGGGGCACTGAAGCTTTCTTT